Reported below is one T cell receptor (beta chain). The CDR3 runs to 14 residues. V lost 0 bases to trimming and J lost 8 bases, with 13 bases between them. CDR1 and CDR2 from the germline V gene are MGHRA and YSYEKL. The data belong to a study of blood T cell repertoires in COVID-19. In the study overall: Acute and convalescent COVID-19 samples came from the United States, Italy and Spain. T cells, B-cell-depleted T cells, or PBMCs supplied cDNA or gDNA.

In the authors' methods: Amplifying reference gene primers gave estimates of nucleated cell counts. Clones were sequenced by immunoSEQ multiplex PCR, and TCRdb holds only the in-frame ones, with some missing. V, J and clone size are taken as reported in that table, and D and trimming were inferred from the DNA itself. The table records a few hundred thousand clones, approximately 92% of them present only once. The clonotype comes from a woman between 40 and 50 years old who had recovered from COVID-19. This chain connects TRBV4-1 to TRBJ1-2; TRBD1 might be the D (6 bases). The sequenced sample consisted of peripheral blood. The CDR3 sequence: CASSQEGQRDGYTF. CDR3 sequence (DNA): TGCGCCAGCAGCCAAGAAGGACAGAGGGACGGCTACACCTTC.